The 27 T cell receptor beta chains below were found in one sample sequenced in a study of OX40 agonist ivuxolimab in advanced cancers. Clones were sequenced by immunoSEQ multiplex PCR, and TCRdb holds only the in-frame ones, with some missing. The data contain 66,000 or so clones, approximately 90% of them singletons. Sequencing used CD4+ or CD8+ T cells sorted from blood, obtained in a trial of the OX40 agonist ivuxolimab. The origin of the receptors is an adult with an advanced solid tumor such as melanoma, head and neck, liver or kidney cancer.

The V gene is TRBV15, the J gene TRBJ2-1; TRBD2 matches at 10 bases. The CDR3 consists of 14 residues. The V gene end was trimmed by 5 bases and the J gene end by 9 bases; junction bases not matched to a gene: 7. CDR1 is LNHNV, CDR2 YYDKDF, per germline (reference sequence). The CDR3 nucleotides read TGTGCCACCAGCGGCATTCTAGCGGGGGCTGAGCAGTTCTTC. Residues: CATSGILAGAEQFF.

V and J are TRBV28 and TRBJ2-7; D tentatively reads TRBD1 or TRBD2 (5 bases each). The V gene's germline CDR1 is MDHEN and CDR2 SYDVKM. Trimming pared 7 bases from V and 0 bases from J, leaving 16 bases between. This CDR3 is built from 15 residues. The CDR3 bases are TGTGCCAGCAACCCTTATGGGGACCACTCCTACGAGCAGTACTTC. It encodes CASNPYGDHSYEQYF.

The J gene is TRBJ1-1, the V gene TRBV29-1; 11 nucleotides match TRBD1. The J segment lost 4 bases and the V segment lost 2 bases, leaving 6 bases of the junction unmatched. The CDR3 covers 15 residues. Germline CDR1 and CDR2: SQVTM and ANQGSEA. DNA of the CDR3: TGCAGCGTTGAAAGGACAGGGGGCGAGGGCACTGAAGCTTTCTTT. It specifies CSVERTGGEGTEAFF.

The gene calls are TRBV7-8 and TRBJ1-3, with 10 bases matching TRBD1. The V gene end was trimmed by 4 bases and the J gene end by 7 bases; junction bases not matched to a gene: 4. Germline V gene lookup returns CDR1 SGHVS and CDR2 FQNEAQ. There are 14 residues in the CDR3. CDR3 amino acids: CASSSTGGRNTIYF. The CDR3 DNA is TGTGCCAGCAGCTCGACAGGGGGCCGTAACACCATATATTTT. The whole variable domain, filled in from reference TRBV7-8 and TRBJ1-3, reads GAGVSQSPRYKVAKRGQDVALRCDPISGHVSLFWYQQALGQGPEFLTYFQNEAQLDKSGLPSDRFFAERPEGSVSTLKIQRTQQEDSAVYLCASSSTGGRNTIYFGEGSWLTVV.

The CDR3 nucleotides are TGTGCCAGCAGTTACGGGTCGGAGGGCACTGAAGCTTTCTTT. Protein: CASSYGSEGTEAFF. The genes are TRBV6-5 and TRBJ1-1; D unresolved. V was pared by 2 bases and J by 4 bases, with 11 bases between. The CDR3 has 14 amino acids. Germline assignment: CDR1 MNHEY and CDR2 SVGAGI.

V usage is TRBV15 and J usage is TRBJ1-1; 7 positions match TRBD1. V dropped 5 bases and J dropped 0; count of bases not matched to a gene: 6. The germline CDR1 and CDR2 sequences are LNHNV and YYDKDF (reference sequence). This CDR3 region has 15 residues. CDR3 in amino acids: CATSARQGMNTEAFF. Written as DNA, the CDR3 is TGTGCCACCAGCGCCAGACAGGGTATGAACACTGAAGCTTTCTTT.

The chain combines TRBV5-1 with TRBJ2-3, with D possibly TRBD2 on 5 matching bases. The CDR3 extends over 15 amino acids. Germline-derived CDR1 and CDR2 are SGHRS and YFSETQ. With 0 bases removed from V and 6 bases from J, the gap between germline ends came to 14 bases. The CDR3 loop reads CASSLARTDRDTQYF. CDR3 sequence (DNA): TGCGCCAGCAGCTTGGCTCGGACTGACCGTGATACGCAGTATTTT.

The chain has TRBV28 and TRBJ2-7; D unresolved. The CDR3 is 12 residues long. Between the trimmed V and J ends, which lost 5 bases and 3 bases, there was a span of 8 bases. Per germline, CDR1 MDHEN and CDR2 SYDVKM. In DNA form, the CDR3 reads TGTGCCAGCAGTCTCTTTGTCTACGAGCAGTACGTC. It encodes CASSLFVYEQYV.

The chain links TRBV28 to TRBJ2-7; 8 nucleotides match TRBD1. Trimming removed 2 bases from V and 4 bases from J; junction bases left unmatched: 16. CDR1 is MDHEN, CDR2 SYDVKM, per germline. CDR3 length equals 18 residues. The CDR3 sequence: CASSLPRTGTMTSYEQYF. In nucleotides, the CDR3 is TGTGCCAGCAGTTTACCCCGGACAGGGACCATGACCTCTTACGAGCAGTACTTC.

This sequence joins TRBV15 and TRBJ1-1; unclear D gene. V was pared by 5 bases and J by 4 bases, with 20 bases between. CDR1 and CDR2 from the germline V gene are LNHNV and YYDKDF (reference sequence). CDR3 length equals 16 residues. The CDR3 spells CATSPSLIRARTEAFF. CDR3 coding DNA: TGTGCCACCAGCCCCAGTCTGATTCGGGCGCGCACTGAAGCTTTCTTT. Complete variable domain (other parts from reference TRBV15 and TRBJ1-1): DAMVIQNPRYQVTQFGKPVTLSCSQTLNHNVMYWYQQKSSQAPKLLFHYYDKDFNNEADTPDNFQSRRPNTSFCFLDIRSPGLGDTAMYLCATSPSLIRARTEAFFGQGTRLTVV.

This CDR3 is CASSAWGLAGFDTQYF. CDR3 nucleotide sequence: TGTGCCAGCAGCGCCTGGGGTCTAGCGGGATTTGATACGCAGTATTTT. V is TRBV5-6 and J is TRBJ2-3; 9 nucleotides agree with TRBD2. CDR1 is SGHDT, CDR2 YYEEEE, per germline. The J segment lost 6 bases and the V segment lost 4 bases, leaving 12 bases of the junction unmatched. The CDR3 has 16 residues.

This clone was counted only a few times. The V and J genes are TRBV9 and TRBJ2-2, with unresolved D. Germline V gene sequence: CDR1 SGDLS, CDR2 YYNGEE. There are 13 residues in the CDR3. The V end was cut by 0 bases, the J end by 1 base, with 1 base between. CDR3 amino acids: CASSVENTGELFF. CDR3 nucleotides: TGTGCCAGCAGCGTAGAGAACACCGGGGAGCTGTTTTTT.

CDR3 amino acids: CASSQDRGGRNTEAFF. DNA for the CDR3: TGCGCCAGCAGCCAAGATAGAGGAGGGCGGAACACTGAAGCTTTCTTT. This chain links TRBV4-3 with TRBJ1-1, with D unclear. The CDR3 runs 16 residues. Germline V lookup: CDR1 LGHNA, CDR2 YSLEER. Trimming removed 0 bases from V and 1 base from J, with 12 bases in between.

The J gene is TRBJ1-1, the V gene TRBV6-5; D not resolved. CDR1 and CDR2 (germline): MNHEY, SVGAGI. The CDR3 contains 14 residues. Trimming cost V 0 bases and J 4 bases, with 9 bases left between them. The CDR3 loop is CASSYSLGVTEAFF. Written as DNA, the CDR3 is TGTGCCAGCAGTTACTCCTTAGGAGTCACTGAAGCTTTCTTT.

CDR3 sequence (DNA): TGTGCCAGCAGTAACGATCTCAATGAGCAGTTCTTC. This sequence encodes CASSNDLNEQFF. The rearrangement links TRBV6-6 to TRBJ2-1, with D unclear. The length of the CDR3 is 12 residues. V lost 5 bases to trimming and J lost 6 bases, with 8 bases between them. Germline assignment: CDR1 MNHNY and CDR2 SVGAGI (reference sequence).

The V and J genes are TRBV6-6 and TRBJ1-4; D remains unclear. In germline, CDR1 is MNHNY, CDR2 SVGAGI (reference sequence). The V end was cut by 2 bases, the J end by 6 bases, with 10 bases between. The CDR3 runs 14 residues. The CDR3 reads CASSYVSAYEKLFF. The CDR3 region has the DNA TGTGCCAGCAGTTACGTTTCGGCTTATGAAAAACTGTTTTTT.

The chain has TRBV19 and TRBJ1-5, with D possibly being TRBD1 (5 bases). Germline V gene lookup returns CDR1 LNHDA and CDR2 SQIVND (reference sequence). The V gene lost 2 bases and the J gene lost 3 bases, with 8 bases spanning the gap. The CDR3 has 14 residues. The CDR3 reads CASSIWGVNQPQHF. For the CDR3, the DNA is TGTGCCAGTAGTATATGGGGGGTCAATCAGCCCCAGCATTTT.

The chain employs TRBV7-5 and TRBJ2-6; the D call of TRBD1 is as the table states it, not checked on the DNA. TRBV7-5 is annotated as a pseudogene. This CDR3 contains 17 residues. The CDR3 DNA is TGTGCCAGAAAGAAAGTATGTAGACAAAGTCGGGCCAACGTCCTGACTTTC. Translating it yields CARKKVCRQSRANVLTF.

The gene calls are TRBV4-3 and TRBJ1-2; D is perhaps TRBD1 (5 bases). Germline CDR1 and CDR2: LGHNA and YSLEER. Trimming shortened V by 1 base and J by 4 bases, and 13 bases separated the two germline ends. This CDR3 has 15 amino acids. The CDR3 DNA sequence: TGCGCCAGCAGCCAAGTTGTAGACAGTGCCTATGGCTACACCTTC. The encoded protein is CASSQVVDSAYGYTF.

This chain connects TRBV28 to TRBJ2-1; D is uncertain. The CDR3 length is 14 residues. V shed 4 bases and J shed 0 bases, with 7 bases lying between them. Per germline, CDR1 MDHEN and CDR2 SYDVKM. The CDR3 nucleotides are TGTGCCAGCAGTTCGTATCTCTCCTACAATGAGCAGTTCTTC. This sequence encodes CASSSYLSYNEQFF.

The chain employs TRBV28 and TRBJ1-5, with a tentative D call TRBD1 (5 bases). Trimming cost V 7 bases and J 1 base, with 14 bases left between them. In germline, CDR1 is MDHEN, CDR2 SYDVKM. This CDR3 has 15 residues. The CDR3 region is CASTRAGRSNQPQHF. The CDR3 DNA follows: TGTGCCAGCACCCGGGCAGGGCGGAGCAATCAGCCCCAGCATTTT.

The chain has TRBV4-3 and TRBJ1-2; TRBD1 might be the D (5 bases). The CDR3 spans 14 residues. Germline loops: CDR1 LGHNA, CDR2 YSLEER. Trimming pared 4 bases from V and 3 bases from J, leaving 12 bases between. CDR3 loop: CASSPGLLDYGYTF. In DNA, the CDR3 is TGCGCCAGCAGCCCGGGACTGCTCGACTATGGCTACACCTTC.

J is TRBJ2-1 and V is TRBV6-5; D unresolved. CDR1 MNHEY and CDR2 SVGAGI come from the germline V gene. With 4 bases removed from V and 4 bases from J, the gap between germline ends came to 11 bases. The CDR3 spans 14 residues. CDR3 coding DNA: TGTGCCAGCAGTTCCAGAGGTCCATACAATGAGCAGTTCTTC. This translates into CASSSRGPYNEQFF.

V usage is TRBV4-3 and J usage is TRBJ2-7, with D maybe TRBD2 (6 bases). This CDR3 spans 14 amino acids. The ends were cut back, 3 bases at V and 5 bases at J, with 14 bases in the middle. In germline, CDR1 is LGHNA, CDR2 YSLEER. The DNA of the CDR3 is TGCGCCAGCAGCCAGATTGATGGGGAGGACGAGCAGTACGTC. This gives the protein CASSQIDGEDEQYV.

The chain couples TRBV29-1 to TRBJ2-1; 10 bases map to TRBD2. With V trimmed by 5 bases and J by 2 bases, 3 bases remained unmatched. Germline values: CDR1 SQVTM, CDR2 ANQGSEA. The CDR3 has 14 residues. The chain's CDR3 is CSVPTSGTYNEQFF. In nucleotides, the CDR3 is TGCAGCGTTCCTACTAGCGGGACCTACAATGAGCAGTTCTTC.

In DNA form, the CDR3 reads TGTGCCAGCAGCCGGACTAGCGGGAGGTCGGGCTACGAGCAGTACGTC. Translated, it gives CASSRTSGRSGYEQYV. This sequence joins TRBV13 and TRBJ2-7, with TRBD2 identical over 14 bases. CDR3 length equals 16 residues. With 5 bases clipped from V and 3 bases from J, the junction kept 6 bases outside the gene matches. The germline gives CDR1 PRHDT, CDR2 FYEKMQ (reference sequence).

J is TRBJ1-4 and V is TRBV5-5; tentatively, D is TRBD1 (6 bases). Trimming stripped 0 bases from V and 8 bases from J, with 17 bases between. Germline-derived CDR1 and CDR2 are SGHKS and YYEKEE (reference sequence). This CDR3 region has 16 residues. The CDR3 DNA sequence: TGTGCCAGCAGCTTGGCGTCGGGGGCGCGGGGCGAAAAACTGTTTTTT. Its translation: CASSLASGARGEKLFF.